The T cell receptor beta chain described here comes from a study of monozygotic twins with inflammatory bowel disease. Study-level points and caveats: No separation of different T cell subtypes was possible. In these data, no single strong IBD-associated signal or clonotype received support.

For this clonotype: What it binds is not known.

Germline lookup yields CDR1 SGHVS and CDR2 FQNEAQ. The CDR3 spans 14 residues. Every TCR library used about 3,200 ng of total RNA. After re-calling the 5' RACE reads, TCRdb lists one entry per CDR3 protein, DNA absent. The sample's table shows some 160,000 distinct CDR3 sequences. The sequencing input was blood. The chain couples TRBV7-8 to TRBJ1-2; TCRdb proposes TRBD1, but this gene call is untestable without DNA. This TCR was sampled from a human donor with ulcerative colitis or Crohn's disease, or a healthy co-twin of an affected twin (not recorded which). CDR3 amino acids: CASSLPGTGNGYTF.